This T cell receptor (beta chain) is drawn from a study of blood T cell repertoires in COVID-19 (dated by TCRdb to 2020 to 2022). Concerning the study at large: Samples covering the acute and convalescent phases of COVID-19 were provided by collaborators in the United States, Italy and Spain. Samples came from the ongoing ImmuneRACE study (first 160 participants) plus 1,254 subjects from 6 global collaborators. Deeply sampled blood TCRbeta repertoires from subjects exposed to, actively infected with, or recovered from COVID-19 were included in the dataset. The material from the prospective study consisted of cDNA or gDNA derived from T cells, B-cell-depleted T cells, or PBMCs. HLA class I and class II types, where available, came from metadata supplied by the sample provider rather than from assay-based typing. The sample metadata nearly always contained a de-identified subject ID, COVID-19 status, age in years and sex. A freely available public database, intended as a resource for researchers studying the immune response to SARS-CoV-2, is where the repertoires were released.

Whole blood was collected in K2EDTA tubes by collaborating institutions according to the institutions' own protocols. Collaborator samples were shipped for TCRbeta analysis as frozen whole blood, isolated PBMCs, or DNA extracted from either sample type. V ends up 6 bases short and J 6 bases short, with an unmatched junction base count of 5. CDR1 is given as WNHNN and CDR2 as SYGVQD, both from the germline V gene (reference sequence). CDR3 length: 14 amino acids, cysteine to phenylalanine. CDR3 DNA only is kept here, 42 bases in frame from base 1. As for this clone: What this receptor recognizes is not known. No per-base quality is available; no much larger clone lies one base away.

The research as a whole found: How much clinical and demographic metadata was included differed by source and by participant, and the metadata was provided uncurated.

TCRbeta CDR3 regions were amplified from genomic DNA by means of the immunoSEQ Assay, a bias-controlled multiplex PCR. Turning to the authors' computational methods: Nucleated cell counts per sample were estimated from amplification of reference gene primers within the assay. Sequence reads were collapsed and filtered to measure the absolute abundance of every unique TCRbeta CDR3 rearrangement. For each sample, productive Simpson clonality was calculated as the square root of Simpson's diversity index across productive rearrangements. Not all clones reach the TCRdb copy of this immuneACCESS table, which keeps in-frame sequences only. Checked studies attribute under half of the gap to unresolved V genes and leave the rest unexplained. V, J and clone size derive from that table, while D and trimming were established from the DNA sequence. In this sample the table shows over 45,000 clones, 75% to 80% of which occur a single time. The biggest ten clones account for roughly a fifth of the sample.

This TCR derives from a human donor with active or convalescent COVID-19. The donor label of this sample is uncertain. Sequencing was performed on peripheral blood. This chain is built from TRBV10-1 and TRBJ2-7; TRBD2 fits 13 bases in the junction. The CDR3 is CASSSGLAGVEQYF. The sequence in DNA is TGCGCCAGCAGCTCTGGACTAGCGGGAGTCGAGCAGTACTTC.